This T cell receptor (beta chain) is from a study of CD8+CD57+ T cells in acquired aplastic anemia. CDR3 and TCR beta VDJ profiling relied on a genomic DNA template. Each CDR3 protein gets one entry after TCRdb re-called the reads with MiXCR. The sample holds approximately 170,000 distinct CDR3 sequences, about 60% seen once. The CDR3 has 14 residues. Per germline, CDR1 MNHEY and CDR2 SVGAGI. Trimming cost V 0 bases and J 1 base, with 7 bases left between them. Study results and limitations: Researchers report that around 31 CD8+ CDR3 sequences appeared in both patients and controls. Statistical testing detected no significant gap in CD8+ Simpson's diversity between patients and controls.

This clonotype came up many times. Antigen: not known. Sequences were obtained from sorted CD4+, CD8+, or CD8+CD57+ T cells (not recorded which) from PBMCs. The receptor comes from a human donor in good health. V usage is TRBV6-5 and J usage is TRBJ2-7; no firm D call. CDR3 loop: CASSYSTESYEQYF. The CDR3, as DNA: TGTGCCAGCAGTTACTCTACGGAGTCCTACGAGCAGTACTTC.